One T cell receptor (beta chain) is described in this entry. Specified time point: baseline, week 1 (first vaccination visit). The treatment denotes: pre-vaccination baseline after standard-of-care therapy. Sequencing used immunoSEQ multiplex PCR; TCRdb keeps in-frame clones, though not all of them. The table lists about 24,000 clones, 91% of them singletons. With 4 bases removed from V and 5 bases from J, the gap between germline ends came to 22 bases. This CDR3 is 17 amino acids long. In germline, CDR1 is MGHRA, CDR2 YSYEKL. This entry is derived from a study of a mutant IDH1 vaccine in newly diagnosed glioma. About the research overall: Patients got radiotherapy, temozolomide, or both beforehand, and most got both.

The chain employs TRBV4-1 and TRBJ2-3; D ambiguous. The starting material was PBMCs, obtained from a glioma patient treated with radiotherapy, temozolomide or both. The receptor was derived from a man in his thirties or forties with glioma. This CDR3 reads CASSRGWAEKKGDTQYF. The CDR3 DNA follows: TGCGCCAGCAGCCGGGGATGGGCGGAAAAGAAAGGAGATACGCAGTATTTT.